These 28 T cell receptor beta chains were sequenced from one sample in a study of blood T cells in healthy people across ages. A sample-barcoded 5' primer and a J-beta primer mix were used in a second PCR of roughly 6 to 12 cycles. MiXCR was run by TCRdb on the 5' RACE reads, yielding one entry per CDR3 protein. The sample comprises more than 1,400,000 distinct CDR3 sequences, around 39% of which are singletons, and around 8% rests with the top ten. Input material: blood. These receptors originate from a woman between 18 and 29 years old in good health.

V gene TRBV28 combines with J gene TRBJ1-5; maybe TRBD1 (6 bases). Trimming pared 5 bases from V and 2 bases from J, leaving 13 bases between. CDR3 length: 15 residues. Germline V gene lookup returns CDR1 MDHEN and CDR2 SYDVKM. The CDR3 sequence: CASSPVGAGNQPQHF. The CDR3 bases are TGTGCCAGCAGTCCCGTGGGGGCTGGCAATCAGCCCCAGCATTTT.

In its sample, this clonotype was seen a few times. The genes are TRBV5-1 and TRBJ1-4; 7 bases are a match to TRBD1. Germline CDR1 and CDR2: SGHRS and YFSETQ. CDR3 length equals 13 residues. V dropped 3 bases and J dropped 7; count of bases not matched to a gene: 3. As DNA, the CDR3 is TGCGCCAGCAGCTCCTCAGGGGGTGAAAAACTGTTTTTT. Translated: CASSSSGGEKLFF. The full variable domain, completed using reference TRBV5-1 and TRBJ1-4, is KAGVTQTPRYLIKTRGQQVTLSCSPISGHRSVSWYQQTPGQGLQFLFEYFSETQRNKGNFPGRFSGRQFSNSRSEMNVSTLELGDSALYLCASSSSGGEKLFFGSGTQLSVL.

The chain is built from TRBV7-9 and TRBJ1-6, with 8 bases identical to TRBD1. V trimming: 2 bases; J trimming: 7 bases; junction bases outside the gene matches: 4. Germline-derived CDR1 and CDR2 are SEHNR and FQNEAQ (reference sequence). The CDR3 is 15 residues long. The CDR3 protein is CASSLQGANNSPLHF. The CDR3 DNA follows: TGTGCCAGCAGCTTACAGGGGGCAAACAATTCACCCCTCCACTTT.

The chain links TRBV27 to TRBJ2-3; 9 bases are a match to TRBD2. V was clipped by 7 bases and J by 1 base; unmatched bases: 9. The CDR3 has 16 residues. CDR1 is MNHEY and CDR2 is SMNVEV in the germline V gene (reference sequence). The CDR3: CASTPARLAGTDTQYF. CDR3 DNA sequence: TGTGCCAGCACCCCCGCAAGACTAGCGGGCACAGATACGCAGTATTTT.

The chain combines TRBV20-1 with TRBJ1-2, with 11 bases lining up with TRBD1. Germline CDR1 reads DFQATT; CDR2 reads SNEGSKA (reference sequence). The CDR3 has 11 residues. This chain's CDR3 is CTRTGGNGYTF. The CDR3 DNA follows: TGCACCAGGACAGGGGGCAATGGCTACACCTTC.

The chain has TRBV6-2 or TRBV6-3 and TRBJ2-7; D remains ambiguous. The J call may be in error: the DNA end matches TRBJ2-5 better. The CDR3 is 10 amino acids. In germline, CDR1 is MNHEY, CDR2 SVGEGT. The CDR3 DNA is TGTGCCAGCATGAGAGAGACCCAGTACTTC. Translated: CASMRETQYF.

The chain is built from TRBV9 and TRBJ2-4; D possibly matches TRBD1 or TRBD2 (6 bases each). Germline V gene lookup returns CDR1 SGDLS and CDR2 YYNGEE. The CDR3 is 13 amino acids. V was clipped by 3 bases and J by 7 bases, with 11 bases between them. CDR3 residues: CASSATGANIQYF. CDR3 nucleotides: TGTGCCAGCAGCGCCACGGGGGCGAACATTCAGTACTTC.

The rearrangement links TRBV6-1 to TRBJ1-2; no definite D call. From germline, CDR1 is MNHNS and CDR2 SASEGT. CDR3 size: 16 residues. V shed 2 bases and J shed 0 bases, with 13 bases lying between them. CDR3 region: CASSELETLANYGYTF. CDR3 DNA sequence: TGTGCCAGCAGTGAATTAGAGACACTCGCTAACTATGGCTACACCTTC.

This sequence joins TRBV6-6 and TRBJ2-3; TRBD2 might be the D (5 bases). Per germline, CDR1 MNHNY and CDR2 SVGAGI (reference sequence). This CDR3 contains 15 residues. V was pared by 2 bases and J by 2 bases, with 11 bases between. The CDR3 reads CASSYPRAATDTQYF. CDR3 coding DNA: TGTGCCAGCAGTTACCCGAGGGCCGCCACAGATACGCAGTATTTT.

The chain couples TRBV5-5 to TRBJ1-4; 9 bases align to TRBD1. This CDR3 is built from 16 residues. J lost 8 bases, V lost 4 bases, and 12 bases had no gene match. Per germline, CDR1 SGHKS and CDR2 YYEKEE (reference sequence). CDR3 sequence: CASSPGQGAILEKLFF. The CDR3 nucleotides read TGTGCCAGCAGCCCGGGACAGGGCGCGATTTTGGAAAAACTGTTTTTT.

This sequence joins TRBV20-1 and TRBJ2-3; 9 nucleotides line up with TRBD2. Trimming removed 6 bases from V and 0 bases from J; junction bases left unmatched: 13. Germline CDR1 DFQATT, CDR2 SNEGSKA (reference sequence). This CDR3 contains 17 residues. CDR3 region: CSAPRGLAGRSTDTQYF. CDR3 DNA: TGCAGTGCGCCTCGGGGCCTAGCGGGGAGAAGCACAGATACGCAGTATTTT.

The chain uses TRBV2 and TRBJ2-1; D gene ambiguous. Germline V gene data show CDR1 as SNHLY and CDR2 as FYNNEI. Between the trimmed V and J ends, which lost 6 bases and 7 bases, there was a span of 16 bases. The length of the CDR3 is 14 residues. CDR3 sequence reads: CASRKTSLQNEQFF. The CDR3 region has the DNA TGTGCCAGCAGGAAGACAAGTCTACAGAATGAGCAGTTCTTC. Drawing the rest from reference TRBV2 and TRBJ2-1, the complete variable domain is EPEVTQTPSHQVTQMGQEVILRCVPISNHLYFYWYRQILGQKVEFLVSFYNNEISEKSEIFDDQFSVERPDGSNFTLKIRSTKLEDSAMYFCASRKTSLQNEQFFGPGTRLTVL.

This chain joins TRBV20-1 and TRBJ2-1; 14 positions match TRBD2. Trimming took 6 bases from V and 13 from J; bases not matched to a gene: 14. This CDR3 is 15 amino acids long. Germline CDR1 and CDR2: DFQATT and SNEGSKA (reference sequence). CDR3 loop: CSATGTSGSAETQFF. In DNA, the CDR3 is TGCAGTGCCACCGGGACTAGCGGGAGTGCGGAGACCCAGTTCTTC.

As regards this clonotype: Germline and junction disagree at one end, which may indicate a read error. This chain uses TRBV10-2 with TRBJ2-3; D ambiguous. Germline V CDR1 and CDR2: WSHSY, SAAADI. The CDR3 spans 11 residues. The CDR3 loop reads CPSTNYNTQYF. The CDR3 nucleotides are TGCCCCAGCACCAACTATAATACGCAGTATTTT.

This CDR3 is CASSEVLGYGYTF. The CDR3 DNA is TGTGCCAGCAGTGAAGTGTTGGGCTATGGCTACACCTTC. The J gene is TRBJ1-2, the V gene TRBV6-1, with D hard to call. Germline V CDR1 and CDR2: MNHNS, SASEGT. V lost 1 base and J lost 4, with 7 bases in between. The CDR3 is made up of 13 amino acids.

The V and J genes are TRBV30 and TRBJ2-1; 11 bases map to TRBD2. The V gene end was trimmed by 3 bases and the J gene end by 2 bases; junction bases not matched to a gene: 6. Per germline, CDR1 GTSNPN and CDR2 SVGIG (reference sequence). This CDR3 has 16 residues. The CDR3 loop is CAWRELAGDPYNEQFF. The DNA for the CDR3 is TGTGCCTGGAGAGAACTAGCGGGAGACCCCTACAATGAGCAGTTCTTC.

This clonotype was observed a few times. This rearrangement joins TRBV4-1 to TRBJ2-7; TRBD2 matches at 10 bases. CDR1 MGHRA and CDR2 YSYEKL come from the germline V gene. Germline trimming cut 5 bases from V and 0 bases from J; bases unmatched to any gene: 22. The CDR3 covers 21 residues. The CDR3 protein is CASSTRVVLAGDPSSSYEQYF. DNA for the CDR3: TGCGCCAGCAGCACTAGGGTGGTTCTAGCGGGAGACCCATCGAGCTCCTACGAGCAGTACTTC.

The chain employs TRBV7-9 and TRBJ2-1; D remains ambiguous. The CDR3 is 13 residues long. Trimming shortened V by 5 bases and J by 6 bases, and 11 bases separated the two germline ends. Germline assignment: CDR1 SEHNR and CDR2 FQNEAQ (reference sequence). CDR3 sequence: CASSPAASNEQFF. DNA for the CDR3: TGTGCCAGCAGCCCAGCAGCAAGCAATGAGCAGTTCTTC.

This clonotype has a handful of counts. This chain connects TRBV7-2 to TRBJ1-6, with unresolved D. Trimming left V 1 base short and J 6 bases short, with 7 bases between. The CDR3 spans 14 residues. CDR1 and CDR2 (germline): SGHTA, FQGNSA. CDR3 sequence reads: CASSLGLGNSPLHF. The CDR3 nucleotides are TGTGCCAGCAGCTTAGGGCTGGGTAATTCACCCCTCCACTTT.

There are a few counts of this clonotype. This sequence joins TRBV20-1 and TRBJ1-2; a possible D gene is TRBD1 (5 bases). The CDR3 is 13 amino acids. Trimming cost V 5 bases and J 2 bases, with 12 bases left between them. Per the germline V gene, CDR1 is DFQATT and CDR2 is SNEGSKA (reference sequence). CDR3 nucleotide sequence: TGCAGTGCTGCTACCAGGGTAAACTATGGCTACACCTTC. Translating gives CSAATRVNYGYTF.

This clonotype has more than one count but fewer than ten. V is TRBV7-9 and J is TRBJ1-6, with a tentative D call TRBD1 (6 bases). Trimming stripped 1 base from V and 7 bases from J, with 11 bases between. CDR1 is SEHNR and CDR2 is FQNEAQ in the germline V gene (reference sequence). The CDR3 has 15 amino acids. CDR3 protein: CASSLGGAENSPLHF. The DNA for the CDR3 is TGTGCCAGCAGCTTAGGGGGGGCAGAGAATTCACCCCTCCACTTT.

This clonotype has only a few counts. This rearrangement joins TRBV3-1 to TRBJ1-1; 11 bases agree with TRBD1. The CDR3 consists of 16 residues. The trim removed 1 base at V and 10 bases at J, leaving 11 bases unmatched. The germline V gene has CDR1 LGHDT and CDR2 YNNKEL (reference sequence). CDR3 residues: CASSQVAGQGARGAFF. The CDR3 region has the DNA TGTGCCAGCAGCCAAGTCGCCGGACAGGGGGCCAGGGGAGCTTTCTTT.

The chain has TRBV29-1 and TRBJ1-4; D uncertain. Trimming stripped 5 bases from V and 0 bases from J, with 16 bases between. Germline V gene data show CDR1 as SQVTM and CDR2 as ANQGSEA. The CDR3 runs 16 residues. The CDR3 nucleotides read TGCAGCGTTATTCTGGGTGGGCCGGCAACTAATGAAAAACTGTTTTTT. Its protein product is CSVILGGPATNEKLFF.

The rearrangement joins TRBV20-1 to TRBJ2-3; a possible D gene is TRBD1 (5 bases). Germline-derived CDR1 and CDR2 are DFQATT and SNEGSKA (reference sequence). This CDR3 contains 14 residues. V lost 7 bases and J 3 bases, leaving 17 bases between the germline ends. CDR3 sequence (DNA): TGCAGTGTCAGAAAGGGGCCTATGACAGATACGCAGTATTTT. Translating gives CSVRKGPMTDTQYF.

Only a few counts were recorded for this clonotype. Here the CDR3 reads CASSPTTGGAYNEQFF. The CDR3 region has the DNA TGTGCCAGCAGCCCTACGACAGGGGGCGCCTACAATGAGCAGTTCTTC. The chain recombines TRBV11-2 with TRBJ2-1; 10 bases agree with TRBD1. Germline CDR1 and CDR2: SGHAT and FQNNGV. With 5 bases clipped from V and 2 bases from J, the junction kept 6 bases outside the gene matches. This CDR3 region has 16 residues.

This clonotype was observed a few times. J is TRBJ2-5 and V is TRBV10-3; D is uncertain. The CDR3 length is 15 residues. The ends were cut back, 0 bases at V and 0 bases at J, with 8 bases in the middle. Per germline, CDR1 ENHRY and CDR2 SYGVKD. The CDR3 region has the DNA TGTGCCATCAGTGAGTCTAGCCTGTACCAAGAGACCCAGTACTTC. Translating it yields CAISESSLYQETQYF.

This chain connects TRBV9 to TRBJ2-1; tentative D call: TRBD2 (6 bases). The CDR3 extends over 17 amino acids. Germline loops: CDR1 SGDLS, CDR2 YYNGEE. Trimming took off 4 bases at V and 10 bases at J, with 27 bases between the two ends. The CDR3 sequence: CASSPILLGLSLDEQFF. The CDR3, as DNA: TGTGCCAGCAGCCCTATACTTTTGGGACTTTCCCTCGACGAGCAGTTCTTC.

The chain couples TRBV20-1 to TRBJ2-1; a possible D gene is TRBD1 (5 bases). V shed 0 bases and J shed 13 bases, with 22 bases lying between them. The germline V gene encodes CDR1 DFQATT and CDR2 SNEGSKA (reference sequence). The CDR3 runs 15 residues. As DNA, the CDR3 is TGCAGTGCTAGAGATAGGCAGGGAAGCCAAGAGACCCAGTTCTTC. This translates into CSARDRQGSQETQFF.